This T cell receptor (beta chain) appears in the sequencing data of a study of response to subunit inactivated influenza vaccine. Germline V gives CDR1 MNHEY, CDR2 SVGEGT. The CDR3 length is 16 residues. The V and J ends lost 4 bases and 7 bases respectively, with 20 bases between them. MiXCR, run by TCRdb on the RT-PCR reads, gives a single entry per CDR3 protein. The sample holds hundreds of thousands of distinct CDR3 sequences, approximately 7.7% seen once. This clonotype was counted only a few times. The receptor's source is a man aged 50 to 69 who received an inactivated influenza vaccine. This chain joins TRBV6-2 or TRBV6-3 and TRBJ1-5; perhaps TRBD1 as D (6 bases). Source: PBMCs from blood, taken around 25 months after vaccination. CDR3 residues: CASSFHRVSKGQPQHF. The CDR3 region has the DNA TGTGCCAGCAGTTTTCACAGGGTCTCAAAGGGACAGCCCCAGCATTTT.